This TCR beta chain was identified during a study of blood T cells in healthy people across ages. Study results and caveats: Naive T cell percentage by flow cytometry tracked strongly with beta diversity.

Researchers collected about 9.6 milliliters of peripheral blood from every single donor. The CDR3 sequence is 12 residues long. Germline loops: CDR1 DFQATT, CDR2 SNEGSKA (reference sequence). V lost 7 bases, J lost 2 bases, and 11 bases lay in between. Through a sample-barcoded 5' primer and a J-beta primer mix, a second PCR was run for roughly 6 to 12 cycles. TCRdb fed the 5' RACE reads into MiXCR, producing one record per CDR3 protein. This table has about 1.6 million distinct CDR3 sequences, almost 35% appearing once. This clonotype has more than one count but fewer than ten. Its antigen is not identified.

The chain joins TRBV20-1 to TRBJ2-5; D not certain. Material: blood. This clonotype was sampled from a woman in her 30s in good health. CDR3 residues: CSVLKRQETQYF. The CDR3 region has the DNA TGCAGTGTATTAAAGCGACAAGAGACCCAGTACTTC.